Given below is one T cell receptor beta chain in context. These data originate in a study of PD-L1 blockade in urothelial cancer. Study-level background: As for prior chemotherapy regimens, patients had received 0 to 3. Researchers found blood samples held a median of roughly 140,000 T cells.

Sequenced by immunoSEQ multiplex PCR; TCRdb stores in-frame clones only, minus some. The profile shows more than 35,000 clones, more than 75% of them singletons. The patients had locally advanced or metastatic urothelial carcinoma. This CDR3 contains 13 residues. Germline CDR1 is MNHNS and CDR2 is SASEGT. V lost 4 bases, J lost 7 bases, and 13 bases lay in between. V and J are TRBV6-1 and TRBJ1-2, with D perhaps TRBD1 (6 bases). This receptor was identified in a man between 70 and 80 years old with urothelial cancer. Sequenced here: PBMCs, sampled around atezolizumab (anti-PD-L1) treatment. Here the CDR3 DNA reads TGTGCCAGCAGTGGGGAGGGGGAGGGTGGCTACACCTTC. This codes for CASSGEGEGGYTF.